This T cell receptor (beta chain) was profiled in a study of T cell responses to AZD1222 COVID-19 vaccine. Whole-study results and caveats: The donor group comprised mostly white British people and more females; the analysis possibly underestimated clonal diversity.

Method: immunoSEQ multiplex PCR; TCRdb's copy keeps in-frame clones and lacks some. Found here are 200,000 or so clones, 93% of them singletons; the top ten hold around 1%. Remarks on this clone: Its antigen is unidentified.

This sequence originates from an adult in good health. Sequences were derived from peripheral blood, sampled on day 0 of MenACWY control vaccination.

The chain's CDR3 is CASSLFDRQYF. Written as DNA, the CDR3 is TGTGCCAGCAGCTTGTTCGACCGGCAGTACTTC. This chain connects TRBV5-6 to TRBJ2-7; no clear D. The CDR3 loop spans 11 amino acids. Per the germline V gene, CDR1 is SGHDT and CDR2 is YYEEEE. Trimming took off 1 base at V and 9 bases at J, with 8 bases between the two ends.